The entry below gives a single TCR beta chain sequence along with its context. Its cognate antigen is unknown. CDR3 length: 15 residues. Germline V gene sequence: CDR1 PRHDT, CDR2 FYEKMQ (reference sequence). Trimming pared 4 bases from V and 6 bases from J, leaving 19 bases between. The entry originates in a study of regulatory T cells in long-lasting Graves disease. In the study overall: The term persistent Graves' disease signified upward of 5 years on antithyroid drugs with positive TSH receptor antibodies. Points from the study as a whole: Persistent patients shared more public clonotypes (about 2,600) than new patients (nearly 1,000). There was favoring of TRBV28, TRBJ1-2 and TRBJ2-5 in persistent disease.

Construction of the TCR beta libraries employed iRepertoire HTBI primers in conjunction with Arm-PCR of CDR3 regions. TCRdb re-called the multiplex PCR reads with MiXCR, one entry per CDR3 protein. The data show 430,000 or so distinct CDR3 sequences, about 21% seen once. Time point specified: persistent/refractory GD, antithyroid drugs over 5 years with positive TRAb. The TCR library used RNA extracted from PBMCs. The chain uses TRBV13 and TRBJ2-7; no reliable D call. This clonotype was obtained from a female donor with Graves disease. Sample: peripheral blood mononuclear cells (PBMCs), taken when the disease was refractory, from a patient treated with antithyroid drugs. CDR3 DNA: TGTGCCAGCAGCTCCAGGTACCCTTTTTATCCCGAGCAGTACTTC. Protein sequence: CASSSRYPFYPEQYF.